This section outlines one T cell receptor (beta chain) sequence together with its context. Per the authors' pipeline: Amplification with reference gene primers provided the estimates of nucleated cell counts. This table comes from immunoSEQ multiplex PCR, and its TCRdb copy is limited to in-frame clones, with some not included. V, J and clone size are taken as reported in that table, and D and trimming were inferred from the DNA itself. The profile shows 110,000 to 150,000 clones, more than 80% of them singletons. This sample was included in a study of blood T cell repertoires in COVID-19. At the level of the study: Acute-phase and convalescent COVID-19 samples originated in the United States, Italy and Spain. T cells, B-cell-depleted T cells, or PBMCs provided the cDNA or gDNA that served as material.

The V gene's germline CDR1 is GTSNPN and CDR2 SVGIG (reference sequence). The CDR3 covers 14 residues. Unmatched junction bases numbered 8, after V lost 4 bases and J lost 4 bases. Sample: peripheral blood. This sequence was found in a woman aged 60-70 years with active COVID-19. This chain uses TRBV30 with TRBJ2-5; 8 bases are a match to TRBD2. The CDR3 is CAWTSGPVGETQYF. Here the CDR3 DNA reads TGTGCCTGGACTAGCGGGCCGGTGGGAGAGACCCAGTACTTC. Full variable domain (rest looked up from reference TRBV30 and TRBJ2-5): SQTIHQWPATLVQPVGSPLSLECTVEGTSNPNLYWYRQAAGRGLQLLFYSVGIGQISSEVPQNLSASRPQDRQFILSSKKLLLSDSGFYLCAWTSGPVGETQYFGPGTRLLVL.